This is a list of T cell receptor beta chains from one sample in a study of neoadjuvant anti-PD-1 for oral cavity cancer. Assay used: immunoSEQ multiplex PCR; TCRdb lists only in-frame clones, some missing. The data show about 42,000 clones, about 76% seen once. The sample in question was PBMCs, obtained after nivolumab (anti-PD-1) treatment. The receptor set was obtained from a person aged 35-79 years with oral cavity squamous cell carcinoma. Each CDR3 is given with its conserved first and last residue. The D gene is left open where the match is weak. Not every row has a clone size; where given, it reads once, few, many or a size class.

CDR3nt	CDR3aa	abundance	j_gene	v_gene	d_gene
TGTGCCAGCAGCCATCGGGACAGGGTTCTATATGGCCTGGAAAAACTGTTTTTT	CASSHRDRVLYGLEKLFF	.	TRBJ1-4	TRBV5-6	TRBD1
TGTGCCAGCAGTTTAGTAGCGGGACCCTACGAGCAGTACTTC	CASSLVAGPYEQYF	once	TRBJ2-7	TRBV28	TRBD2
TGTGCCAGCAGTGAACACACCCAAGGGCCCCAGCATTTT	CASSEHTQGPQHF	.	TRBJ1-5	TRBV6-1	.
TGTGCCACCCAAAGAGGTACCAGCGGTGAGCAGTTCTTC	CATQRGTSGEQFF	few	TRBJ2-1	TRBV15	.
TGTGCCAGCAGTGACTCGGGGACGAACACCGGGGAGCTGTTTTTT	CASSDSGTNTGELFF	.	TRBJ2-2	TRBV6-4	.
TGTGCCTCTGTTAGGACTGGGTTCAACGAGCAGTTCTTC	CASVRTGFNEQFF	.	TRBJ2-1	TRBV7-9	.
TGTGCCAGCAGTGTCGGGCGGGACGAGCAGTTCTTC	CASSVGRDEQFF	.	TRBJ2-1	TRBV2	.
TGCGCCAGCAGCTTCGCAGCGGGTCCGAACACTGAAGCTTTCTTT	CASSFAAGPNTEAFF	few	TRBJ1-1	TRBV5-1	.
TGTGCCAGCTCACTTGGTCGGGGCACACCTCTCACTGAAGCTTTCTTT	CASSLGRGTPLTEAFF	.	TRBJ1-1	TRBV18	.
TGTGCCAGCAGGAGGGGAGACAGGGGGTCTGGAGCAACTAATGAAAAACTGTTTTTT	CASRRGDRGSGATNEKLFF	.	TRBJ1-4	TRBV2	TRBD1
TGTGCCAGCAGTCCAAGGGTGACAGGGCTCGAAGCTTTCTTT	CASSPRVTGLEAFF	.	TRBJ1-1	TRBV27	TRBD1
TGTGCCAGCAGCCGACAGGGGAGCCGACGTGCAACTAATGAAAAACTGTTTTTT	CASSRQGSRRATNEKLFF	.	TRBJ1-4	TRBV7-8	TRBD1
TGTGCCAGCACTCTGGGAGGGTCTGAAGCTTTCTTT	CASTLGGSEAFF	.	TRBJ1-1	TRBV28	.
TGTGCCAGTAGGAGGGAGGGGTCCTCCTACGAGCAGTACTTC	CASRREGSSYEQYF	.	TRBJ2-7	TRBV19	TRBD2
TGTGCCAGCAGTACAGGACAGGGGCGGTTCGAGCAGTACTTC	CASSTGQGRFEQYF	.	TRBJ2-7	TRBV6-5	TRBD1
TGCGCCAGCAGTCGAGTGAGAGGGAACACCGGGGAGCTGTTTTTT	CASSRVRGNTGELFF	few	TRBJ2-2	TRBV10-2	.
TGTGCCAGCAGCTTTCGGACTAGCGGGGGCGTTACGCAGTATTTT	CASSFRTSGGVTQYF	.	TRBJ2-3	TRBV5-4	TRBD2
TGCACCAGCGGAAAGACAAACCCCCGTCCCTTTCGTAATTCACCCCTCCACTTT	CTSGKTNPRPFRNSPLHF	.	TRBJ1-6	TRBV1	.
TGCGCCAGCAGCTTCTCAGGGAATGAGCAGTTCTTC	CASSFSGNEQFF	few	TRBJ2-1	TRBV5-1	.
TGTGCCAGCAGCGCCTTTCCCAGCGGGACCTACGAGCAGTACTTC	CASSAFPSGTYEQYF	.	TRBJ2-7	TRBV6-1	TRBD2
TGTGCCACCAGCCCGACGAGGGCAACAAGAGGACCCGGGGCCTACTTC	CATSPTRATRGPGAYF	.	TRBJ2-5	TRBV15	.
TGTGCCAGCAAGGGACTGTATAATGAAAAACTGTTTTTT	CASKGLYNEKLFF	once	TRBJ1-4	TRBV7-9	.
TGCAGTGCGCCCGGACTCCTTGAGCAGTTCTTC	CSAPGLLEQFF	.	TRBJ2-1	TRBV20-1	.
.	CASSLTVGGGSTF	few	TRBJ1-2	TRBV5-6	.
TGTGCCAGCACCTCTCCCGGGACTTCCTACGAGCAGTACTTC	CASTSPGTSYEQYF	.	TRBJ2-7	TRBV6-6	.
TGTGCCAGCAGGGACATCTATGGCTACACCTTC	CASRDIYGYTF	.	TRBJ1-2	TRBV27	.
TGTGCCAGCAGTGCCGTGGGGCAGGGGTTGGCCACTGAAGCTTTCTTT	CASSAVGQGLATEAFF	few	TRBJ1-1	TRBV6-1	.
TGTGCCAGTAGTTCCCCGAGGGGGGTAGCGGGAGCCTACAATGAGCAGTTCTTC	CASSSPRGVAGAYNEQFF	.	TRBJ2-1	TRBV19	TRBD2
TGTGCCAGCAGTGGGGGACTAGGTACCCAGTACTTC	CASSGGLGTQYF	.	TRBJ2-5	TRBV25-1	TRBD2
TGCGCCAGCAGCCCCCTCCCCGGGTTACAGTACTTC	CASSPLPGLQYF	.	TRBJ2-4	TRBV4-1	.
TGCGCCAGCAGTGACGGACAGGGCTCGAAGACCCAGTACTTC	CASSDGQGSKTQYF	.	TRBJ2-5	TRBV10-1	TRBD1
TGCAGCGCTTCGACAGGGAGGTCAGATACGCAGTATTTT	CSASTGRSDTQYF	.	TRBJ2-3	TRBV29-1	.
TGTGCCACCCATAAAGGTAGCAATCAGCCCCAGCATTTT	CATHKGSNQPQHF	.	TRBJ1-5	TRBV19	.
TGTGCCAGCAGCTTGGAAGGGTGGGGCCAAGAGACCCAGTACTTC	CASSLEGWGQETQYF	.	TRBJ2-5	TRBV5-4	.
TGCGCCAGCAGCCAAGGGGAGCTCTCCTATGGCTACACCTTC	CASSQGELSYGYTF	.	TRBJ1-2	TRBV4-1	.
TGTGCCAGCAGTGCGTCACGACCGGGTGAGCAGTTCTTC	CASSASRPGEQFF	once	TRBJ2-1	TRBV6-5	.
TGTGCCAGTAGTAGATCTGGGGGCGATCAGCCCCAGCATTTT	CASSRSGGDQPQHF	.	TRBJ1-5	TRBV19	.
TGCGCCAGCAGCTTGGACGGCACCGGGGAGCTGTTTTTT	CASSLDGTGELFF	.	TRBJ2-2	TRBV5-1	.
TGCGCCAGCAGTTTAAGTGTCGGCCTAGCAACCGGAGGGGTGTTCTTC	CASSLSVGLATGGVFF	.	TRBJ2-1	TRBV5-1	.
TGTGCCACCGAAGAGGGGGGTCCGAACACCGGGGAGCTGTTTTTT	CATEEGGPNTGELFF	.	TRBJ2-2	TRBV15	.
TGTGCCAGCAAGGGGCGGGAGGGCGCAGAGACCCAGTACTTC	CASKGREGAETQYF	.	TRBJ2-5	TRBV7-8	TRBD2
TGTGCCAGTGCCGGGACGTCAGGAGGCAGACAAGAGACCCAGTACTTC	CASAGTSGGRQETQYF	.	TRBJ2-5	TRBV4-2	.
TGTGCCAGCAGTGGAACTAGCGGGAGCTCAGATACGCAGTATTTT	CASSGTSGSSDTQYF	once	TRBJ2-3	TRBV2	TRBD2
TGTGCCAGCAGTGTCCCGCTCTTTTTTGGCAATGAGCAGTTCTTC	CASSVPLFFGNEQFF	.	TRBJ2-1	TRBV2	.
TGCAGCACAGGGACAGGTCCCTACGAGCAGTACTTC	CSTGTGPYEQYF	.	TRBJ2-7	TRBV29-1	TRBD1